The next 3 T cell receptor beta chains were all read from a single sample in a study of blood T cell repertoires in COVID-19. The data were produced by immunoSEQ multiplex PCR, yet TCRdb's version contains in-frame clones alone and is incomplete. The sample lists more than 200,000 clones; roughly 91% were seen once. The specimen was PBMCs or T cells enriched from blood (not recorded which). Receptors were obtained from a man younger than 40 in a cohort exposed to, infected with or recovered from COVID-19 (not recorded which).

This rearrangement joins TRBV7-2 to TRBJ2-7, with D possibly being TRBD1 (6 bases). The CDR3 runs to 15 residues. Trimming left V 1 base short and J 2 bases short, with 12 bases between. The germline V gene has CDR1 SGHTA and CDR2 FQGNSA. Here the CDR3 reads CASSLGAGAPYEQYF. CDR3 sequence (DNA): TGTGCCAGCAGCTTAGGGGCAGGGGCGCCCTACGAGCAGTACTTC.

This clone was observed a single time. This rearrangement joins TRBV18 to TRBJ2-7; 10 bases are a match to TRBD1. Germline lookup yields CDR1 KGHSH and CDR2 LQKENI. Germline trimming cut 3 bases from V and 5 bases from J; bases unmatched to any gene: 10. The CDR3 length is 16 residues. The CDR3 protein is CASSPASGQGMNEQYF. Written as DNA, the CDR3 is TGTGCCAGCTCACCCGCGTCGGGACAGGGGATGAACGAGCAGTACTTC.

The chain employs TRBV9 and TRBJ1-6; possible D gene TRBD1, 6 bases. CDR1 and CDR2 (germline): SGDLS, YYNGEE. The CDR3 runs 13 residues. Trimming removed 2 bases at V and 9 bases at J, with 9 bases between. The CDR3 coding sequence is TGTGCCAGCAGCGTTTCACAGGGTTCACCCCTCCACTTT. Translating gives CASSVSQGSPLHF.